The 20 T cell receptor beta chains presented below share a single source sample, sequenced in a study of shared clonotypes between healthy human individuals. The naive CD8 subset, CD45RO-negative cells positively selected for CCR7, excluded terminally differentiated effector memory CD45RA+ cells. This table comes from immunoSEQ multiplex PCR, and its TCRdb copy is limited to in-frame clones, with some not included. This table holds 1.5 million to 2.5 million clones, about 94% found once. The sample comprised naive CD8+ T cells sorted from blood. The receptors originated from a man younger than 35 in good health.

This clone appeared a few times. V is TRBV4-1 and J is TRBJ1-2; TRBD1 aligns across 7 bases. Germline V lookup: CDR1 MGHRA, CDR2 YSYEKL. Trimming at V came to 2 bases and at J to 13 bases, leaving 10 bases not matched to a gene. CDR3 length: 13 residues. The CDR3 loop reads CASSQLDRVWPTF. CDR3 sequence (DNA): TGCGCCAGCAGCCAATTAGACAGGGTGTGGCCCACCTTC.

The chain is built from TRBV5-1 and TRBJ2-7; 9 bases map to TRBD2. The CDR3 contains 15 residues. Germline CDR1 reads SGHRS; CDR2 reads YFSETQ. With 5 bases clipped from V and 4 bases from J, the junction kept 10 bases outside the gene matches. Here the CDR3 reads CASSRVAGVLYEQYF. CDR3 DNA: TGCGCCAGCAGTAGAGTAGCGGGGGTTCTGTACGAGCAGTACTTC. The full variable domain, its missing parts supplied by reference TRBV5-1 and TRBJ2-7, is KAGVTQTPRYLIKTRGQQVTLSCSPISGHRSVSWYQQTPGQGLQFLFEYFSETQRNKGNFPGRFSGRQFSNSRSEMNVSTLELGDSALYLCASSRVAGVLYEQYFGPGTRLTVT.

The rearrangement links TRBV11-2 to TRBJ1-1; D possibly corresponds to TRBD1 (5 bases). The CDR3 contains 15 residues. CDR1 and CDR2 (germline): SGHAT, FQNNGV. The V and J ends lost 2 bases and 4 bases respectively, with 14 bases between them. CDR3 protein: CASSLIRQGSTEAFF. The CDR3 bases are TGTGCCAGCAGCTTAATCCGTCAGGGATCCACTGAAGCTTTCTTT.

V usage is TRBV27 and J usage is TRBJ2-1, with D possibly matching TRBD1 (5 bases). Germline loops: CDR1 MNHEY, CDR2 SMNVEV (reference sequence). V lost 5 bases and J lost 0, with 17 bases in between. The CDR3 is 17 amino acids. The CDR3 sequence: CASSPLTASSSYNEQFF. CDR3 bases: TGTGCCAGCAGTCCGCTGACAGCCTCGAGCTCCTACAATGAGCAGTTCTTC.

The rearrangement uses TRBV6-6 and TRBJ1-1; no reliable D call. Per the germline V gene, CDR1 is MNHNY and CDR2 is SVGAGI (reference sequence). The V end lost 4 bases, the J end lost 8 bases, and 14 bases lay between the germline ends. The CDR3 loop spans 13 amino acids. The CDR3 sequence: CASSFGLGFEAFF. In DNA form, the CDR3 reads TGTGCCAGCAGTTTTGGGCTTGGGTTCGAAGCTTTCTTT.

The chain is built from TRBV4-1 and TRBJ2-7, with TRBD2 identical over 9 bases. Per germline, CDR1 MGHRA and CDR2 YSYEKL. V trimming: 4 bases; J trimming: 6 bases; junction bases outside the gene matches: 16. This CDR3 is 17 amino acids long. CDR3 nucleotide sequence: TGCGCCAGCAGCCTCACCCACCTTCCTAGCGGGACTAGCGAGCAGTACTTC. As protein: CASSLTHLPSGTSEQYF.

In regard to this clone: The same CDR3 arises from other DNA sequences in this sample as well. The rearrangement uses TRBV2 and TRBJ2-7, with D hard to call. This CDR3 region has 14 residues. CDR1 is SNHLY and CDR2 is FYNNEI in the germline V gene. Trimming took off 2 bases at V and 0 bases at J, with 8 bases between the two ends. CDR3: CASSESRSSYEQYF. The CDR3 DNA reads as TGTGCCAGCAGTGAAAGTAGGAGCTCCTACGAGCAGTACTTC.

CDR3 DNA: TGCGCCAGCAGCCAAACTGACAGGGAAGATCATGAGCAGTTCTTC. Its protein product is CASSQTDREDHEQFF. The J gene is TRBJ2-1, the V gene TRBV4-3; TRBD1 matches at 7 bases. The germline V gene encodes CDR1 LGHNA and CDR2 YSLEER. The J segment lost 8 bases and the V segment lost 2 bases, leaving 9 bases of the junction unmatched. The CDR3 consists of 15 residues.

V gene TRBV5-4 combines with J gene TRBJ2-5; the match to TRBD1 covers 9 bases. The J segment lost 3 bases and the V segment lost 4 bases, leaving 10 bases of the junction unmatched. The germline CDR1 and CDR2 sequences are SGHNT and YYREEE (reference sequence). The CDR3 consists of 16 residues. CDR3 coding DNA: TGTGCCAGCAGCGCCACGACAGGGGGTCTAAAAGAGACCCAGTACTTC. This codes for CASSATTGGLKETQYF.

The V call is TRBV12-2, the J call TRBJ1-6. TRBV12-2 is described as a pseudogene. This CDR3 spans 15 amino acids. CDR3 sequence (DNA): TGTGCAAGTCCCACCAATGGCTCCTATAATTCACCCCTCCACTTT. It translates to CASPTNGSYNSPLHF.

The chain combines TRBV28 with TRBJ1-5; unclear D gene. The CDR3 totals 15 residues. The germline V gene encodes CDR1 MDHEN and CDR2 SYDVKM. Between the trimmed V and J ends, which lost 3 bases and 7 bases, there was a span of 16 bases. The DNA for the CDR3 is TGTGCCAGCAGTTTTGTCCTCGAGGGCCCCCAGCCCCAGCATTTT. Translation: CASSFVLEGPQPQHF.

The chain is built from TRBV6-1 and TRBJ2-7; 7 bases align to TRBD2. The junction had 4 bases not matched to a gene; V was cut back by 2 bases and J by 3 bases. CDR3 length: 14 amino acids. The germline V gene encodes CDR1 MNHNS and CDR2 SASEGT. The CDR3 reads CASSEPSGFYEQYF. Here the CDR3 DNA reads TGTGCCAGCAGTGAACCTAGCGGATTCTACGAGCAGTACTTC.

V gene TRBV5-6 combines with J gene TRBJ1-5, with D uncertain. The CDR3 length is 15 residues. V was pared by 4 bases and J by 3 bases, with 14 bases between. Germline V gives CDR1 SGHDT, CDR2 YYEEEE. CDR3 sequence: CASSVGAGPNQPQHF. The CDR3 DNA reads TGTGCCAGCAGCGTGGGTGCCGGTCCCAATCAGCCCCAGCATTTT.

The chain carries TRBV6-6 and TRBJ2-3, with TRBD2 as a possible D gene (6 bases). Trimming left V 3 bases short and J 0 bases short, with 10 bases between. The CDR3 spans 15 residues. The germline CDR1 and CDR2 sequences are MNHNY and SVGAGI (reference sequence). DNA for the CDR3: TGTGCCAGCAGTTATCATGCGGGAAGCACAGATACGCAGTATTTT. It encodes CASSYHAGSTDTQYF.

Turning to this clone: Other DNA sequences within the sample encode an identical CDR3. This sequence joins TRBV6-5 and TRBJ1-1, with a tentative D call TRBD1 (6 bases). This CDR3 has 14 residues. Per the germline V gene, CDR1 is MNHEY and CDR2 is SVGAGI. Between the trimmed V and J ends, which lost 3 bases and 0 bases, there was a span of 8 bases. DNA for the CDR3: TGTGCCAGCAGTTATCAGGGGATGAACACTGAAGCTTTCTTT. It translates to CASSYQGMNTEAFF.

The CDR3 region is CASSFTSAEQFF. CDR3 in DNA: TGCGCCAGCAGCTTTACATCGGCTGAGCAGTTCTTC. This chain links TRBV5-1 with TRBJ2-1; D is uncertain. The V and J ends lost 2 bases and 9 bases respectively, with 9 bases between them. CDR3 size: 12 residues. Per germline, CDR1 SGHRS and CDR2 YFSETQ.

V gene TRBV7-2 combines with J gene TRBJ1-1, with a weak D call TRBD1 (5 bases). Germline assignment: CDR1 SGHTA and CDR2 FQGNSA. V was shortened by 2 bases and J by 3 bases, with 16 bases between the two germline ends. This CDR3 is built from 16 residues. The CDR3 DNA reads TGTGCCAGCAGCTTATGGGGCAAAGGAGAGGACACTGAAGCTTTCTTT. It translates to CASSLWGKGEDTEAFF.

The rearrangement uses TRBV28 and TRBJ1-1, with 8 bases that match TRBD1. Trimming removed 4 bases from V and 4 bases from J; junction bases left unmatched: 11. This CDR3 is built from 16 residues. Germline assignment: CDR1 MDHEN and CDR2 SYDVKM. The CDR3 protein is CASSSRTGSESTEAFF. CDR3 DNA sequence: TGTGCCAGCAGTTCAAGGACAGGGTCGGAGAGCACTGAAGCTTTCTTT. Combining the CDR3 with reference TRBV28 and TRBJ1-1 gives the whole variable domain DVKVTQSSRYLVKRTGEKVFLECVQDMDHENMFWYRQDPGLGLRLIYFSYDVKMKEKGDIPEGYSVSREKKERFSLILESASTNQTSMYLCASSSRTGSESTEAFFGQGTRLTVV.

The chain employs TRBV4-3 and TRBJ1-6; tentative D call: TRBD1 (6 bases). The length of the CDR3 is 19 residues. V was pared by 1 base and J by 0 bases, with 16 bases between. The germline V gene encodes CDR1 LGHNA and CDR2 YSLEER. The CDR3 region is CASSQANTQGSSYNSPLHF. In DNA form, the CDR3 reads TGCGCCAGCAGCCAAGCCAATACACAGGGAAGCTCCTATAATTCACCCCTCCACTTT.

This chain uses TRBV27 with TRBJ2-7; no clear D gene. Trimming removed 6 bases at V and 5 bases at J, with 20 bases between. CDR1 MNHEY and CDR2 SMNVEV come from the germline V gene (reference sequence). The CDR3 is 15 residues long. CDR3 in amino acids: CASSLSPGLGNEQYF. CDR3 nucleotide sequence: TGTGCCAGCAGCCTTAGCCCGGGCCTGGGGAACGAGCAGTACTTC.